Each of the 26 T cell receptor beta chains below was sequenced from the same sample in a study of early T cells in non-severe SARS-CoV-2 infection. Each CDR3 protein is one row after TCRdb ran MiXCR on the 5' RACE reads. The table shows tens of thousands of distinct CDR3 sequences, with approximately 9% occurring only once. The specimen was whole blood, collected at baseline. Receptor source: an adult who was a healthcare worker with PCR-confirmed SARS-CoV-2 infection or an uninfected control (not recorded which).

This clonotype was picked up many times. This chain joins TRBV28 and TRBJ2-7; possible D gene TRBD2, 5 bases. CDR3 length equals 14 residues. Per germline, CDR1 MDHEN and CDR2 SYDVKM. Trimming took 5 bases from V and 4 from J, leaving 15 bases between them. The CDR3 region has the DNA TGTGCCAGCAGTCTCCAGACTACTACATACGAGCAGTACTTC. It translates to CASSLQTTTYEQYF.

This clonotype was seen at least ten times. The chain's CDR3 is CASAKAGANVLTF. The CDR3 DNA reads TGTGCCAGCGCAAAGGCGGGGGCCAACGTCCTGACTTTC. The chain joins TRBV6-2 or TRBV6-3 to TRBJ2-6; no definite D call. CDR3 length: 13 residues. Germline V gene lookup returns CDR1 MNHEY and CDR2 SVGEGT. With 8 bases removed from V and 4 bases from J, the gap between germline ends came to 9 bases.

This clonotype was detected only a few times. The genes are TRBV7-6 and TRBJ1-1; D is possibly TRBD1 (5 bases). The length of the CDR3 is 12 residues. Per the germline V gene, CDR1 is SGHVS and CDR2 is FNYEAQ. V was shortened by 5 bases and J by 13 bases, with 17 bases between the two germline ends. CDR3 sequence reads: CASSAGTAEIFF. CDR3 bases: TGTGCCAGCAGCGCCGGGACGGCCGAGATTTTCTTT. Full variable domain (rest looked up from reference TRBV7-6 and TRBJ1-1): GAGVSQSPRYKVTKRGQDVALRCDPISGHVSLYWYRQALGQGPEFLTYFNYEAQQDKSGLPNDRFSAERPEGSISTLTIQRTEQRDSAMYRCASSAGTAEIFFGQGTRLTVV.

This clonotype was seen more than once but under ten times. This chain uses TRBV7-8 with TRBJ2-2; D is possibly TRBD2 (6 bases). Germline V gene sequence: CDR1 SGHVS, CDR2 FQNEAQ. The CDR3 loop spans 16 amino acids. The germline V and J ends were trimmed by 3 bases and 7 bases, with 18 bases remaining between them. The CDR3 coding sequence is TGTGCCAGCAGCTTGCAGCCGGGAGACGACATCGGGGAGCTGTTTTTT. Residues: CASSLQPGDDIGELFF.

At least ten counts were recorded for this clonotype. V usage is TRBV29-1 and J usage is TRBJ1-1; no definite D call. The CDR3 has 13 residues. Germline values: CDR1 SQVTM, CDR2 ANQGSEA. V shed 4 bases and J shed 3 bases, with 12 bases lying between them. CDR3 amino acids: CSVVDSRYTEAFF. In nucleotides, the CDR3 is TGCAGCGTTGTGGATAGTAGGTACACTGAAGCTTTCTTT.

This clonotype was observed a few times. The chain joins TRBV5-1 to TRBJ1-3; D may be TRBD1 (6 bases). With 4 bases removed from V and 0 bases from J, the gap between germline ends came to 14 bases. Per the germline V gene, CDR1 is SGHRS and CDR2 is YFSETQ. The length of the CDR3 is 16 residues. The DNA for the CDR3 is TGCGCCAGCAGCGTAGGGGGGACTAGCTCTGGAAACACCATATATTTT. Amino acids: CASSVGGTSSGNTIYF.

This clonotype was seen more than once but under ten times. The chain is built from TRBV4-3 and TRBJ2-7; D ambiguous. In germline, CDR1 is LGHNA, CDR2 YSLEER. V was trimmed by 4 bases and J by 6 bases, leaving 10 bases between them. This CDR3 comprises 12 residues. The CDR3 nucleotides read TGCGCCAGCAGCCCCCAGTTGTGCGAGCAGTACTTC. Its translation: CASSPQLCEQYF.

This clonotype has more than one count but fewer than ten. This rearrangement joins TRBV7-2 to TRBJ1-6; a weak D match, TRBD1 (5 bases). V was cut by 1 base and J by 6 bases, with 10 bases left in between. From germline, CDR1 is SGHTA and CDR2 FQGNSA. The CDR3 is 15 residues long. The CDR3, as DNA: TGTGCCAGCAGCTTAGTATCCCAGGGTAATTCACCCCTCCACTTT. Translating it yields CASSLVSQGNSPLHF.

The sample holds many counts of this clonotype. The chain uses TRBV7-6 and TRBJ2-4; D possibly matches TRBD1 or TRBD2 (5 bases each). The V gene's germline CDR1 is SGHVS and CDR2 FNYEAQ. The CDR3 is 12 amino acids. The V end was cut by 5 bases, the J end by 10 bases, with 12 bases between. The CDR3 bases are TGTGCCAGCAGCAGATGGTGGGGGATTCAGTACTTC. Amino acids: CASSRWWGIQYF.

This clonotype was observed many times. This rearrangement joins TRBV9 to TRBJ2-7; 7 bases map to TRBD2. CDR3 length equals 14 residues. The V gene end was trimmed by 0 bases and the J gene end by 5 bases; junction bases not matched to a gene: 5. Germline CDR1 SGDLS, CDR2 YYNGEE. The CDR3 DNA follows: TGTGCCAGCAGCGTAGCGGTGGGAGGGCACGAGCAGTACTTC. As protein: CASSVAVGGHEQYF.

The table lists this clonotype with a few counts. The chain uses TRBV12-3 or TRBV12-4 and TRBJ1-5; no reliable D call. The V and J ends lost 5 bases and 1 base respectively, with 6 bases between them. This CDR3 spans 13 amino acids. In nucleotides, the CDR3 is TGTGCCAGCAGTCTGAGAAGCAATCAGCCCCAGCATTTT. Protein: CASSLRSNQPQHF.

This clonotype was observed at least ten times. The rearrangement links TRBV5-1 to TRBJ2-1; 7 positions match TRBD2. The J segment lost 0 bases and the V segment lost 1 base, leaving 1 base of the junction unmatched. CDR1 SGHRS and CDR2 YFSETQ come from the germline V gene. CDR3 length equals 15 residues. The CDR3 bases are TGCGCCAGCAGCTTGACTAGCGACTCCTACAATGAGCAGTTCTTC. It codes for CASSLTSDSYNEQFF.

This clonotype was counted only a few times. A junction end diverges from the germline sequence, so it may reflect a read error. V usage is TRBV5-1 and J usage is TRBJ1-1, with D unresolved. The CDR3 contains 14 residues. CDR1 and CDR2 (germline): SGHRS, YFSETQ. The CDR3 DNA follows: TGCGCCAGCAGCTTGGAGGGAACTAACACTGAAGTTTTCTTT. It is translated as CASSLEGTNTEVFF.

V gene TRBV6-4 combines with J gene TRBJ2-3, with a tentative D call TRBD2 (7 bases). This CDR3 has 16 residues. Germline lookup yields CDR1 MRHNA and CDR2 SNTAGT. With 1 base removed from V and 2 bases from J, the gap between germline ends came to 13 bases. This CDR3 reads CASSDYGGASTDTQYF. The CDR3 DNA is TGTGCCAGCAGTGACTATGGGGGGGCCTCCACAGATACGCAGTATTTT.

The chain is built from TRBV28 and TRBJ2-6; weak D call: TRBD2 (5 bases). The CDR3 is 16 amino acids. The germline V and J ends were trimmed by 5 bases and 0 bases, with 11 bases remaining between them. CDR1 is MDHEN and CDR2 is SYDVKM in the germline V gene. The CDR3 region has the DNA TGTGCCAGCAGTCGAGGGCCTCTCTCTGGGGCCAACGTCCTGACTTTC. Protein: CASSRGPLSGANVLTF.

The table lists this clonotype with a few counts. The gene calls are TRBV11-2 and TRBJ2-1; weak D call: TRBD2 (6 bases). The V end was cut by 1 base, the J end by 10 bases, with 23 bases between. CDR1 is SGHAT, CDR2 FQNNGV, per germline. The CDR3 sequence is 17 residues long. The DNA for the CDR3 is TGTGCCAGCAGCTTAGCTCCCTCCACTAGCTCGGGTAGGGAGCAGTTCTTC. Protein: CASSLAPSTSSGREQFF.

This clonotype was recorded a few times. The gene calls are TRBV5-1 and TRBJ2-6, with D possibly being TRBD2 (5 bases). Germline-derived CDR1 and CDR2 are SGHRS and YFSETQ. Trimming shortened V by 3 bases and J by 2 bases, and 21 bases separated the two germline ends. This CDR3 is 19 amino acids long. CDR3 coding DNA: TGCGCCAGCAGCTCGGACTTATTGGCGACGGCGACTGGGGCCAACGTCCTGACTTTC. This encodes CASSSDLLATATGANVLTF.

The chain has TRBV20-1 and TRBJ2-7, with a tentative D call TRBD2 (6 bases). Germline values: CDR1 DFQATT, CDR2 SNEGSKA (reference sequence). Between the trimmed V and J ends, which lost 4 bases and 1 base, there was a span of 14 bases. This CDR3 is built from 14 residues. CDR3 nucleotides: TGCAGTGCTAAGGGACTCCCAGTATCCTACGAGCAGTACTTC. Protein product: CSAKGLPVSYEQYF.

The J gene is TRBJ1-2, the V gene TRBV12-3 or TRBV12-4; no firm D call. The CDR3 contains 12 residues. Trimming cost V 6 bases and J 7 bases, with 12 bases left between them. The CDR3 is CASRDPTSGYTF. The DNA of the CDR3 is TGTGCCAGCAGAGACCCGACTTCTGGCTACACCTTC.

This clonotype has ten or more counts. The V gene is TRBV7-2, the J gene TRBJ1-6; possible D gene TRBD1, 6 bases. There are 15 residues in the CDR3. With 2 bases removed from V and 6 bases from J, the gap between germline ends came to 11 bases. The germline V gene encodes CDR1 SGHTA and CDR2 FQGNSA. CDR3 amino acids: CASSLIGGPNSPLHF. DNA for the CDR3: TGTGCCAGCAGCTTAATCGGGGGCCCTAATTCACCCCTCCACTTT. Full variable domain (missing parts from reference TRBV7-2 and TRBJ1-6): GAGVSQSPSNKVTEKGKDVELRCDPISGHTALYWYRQSLGQGLEFLIYFQGNSAPDKSGLPSDRFSAERTGGSVSTLTIQRTQQEDSAVYLCASSLIGGPNSPLHFGNGTRLTVT.

This clonotype occurred many times. The chain combines TRBV7-9 with TRBJ1-1, with no clear D. The ends were cut back, 4 bases at V and 0 bases at J, with 6 bases in the middle. In germline, CDR1 is SEHNR, CDR2 FQNEAQ (reference sequence). This CDR3 region has 13 residues. For the CDR3, the DNA is TGTGCCAGCAGCTCTCAGATGAACACTGAAGCTTTCTTT. Its translation: CASSSQMNTEAFF.

This clonotype was detected a few times. CDR3 sequence: CASSEGVLETQYF. The CDR3 DNA reads as TGTGCCAGCAGCGAAGGGGTTTTGGAGACCCAGTACTTC. The rearrangement joins TRBV11-2 to TRBJ2-5; TRBD1 is a possible D gene (5 bases). Germline CDR1 is SGHAT and CDR2 is FQNNGV. Trimming removed 5 bases at V and 5 bases at J, with 12 bases between. The CDR3 consists of 13 residues.

This clonotype occurred many times. This chain joins TRBV20-1 and TRBJ2-3, with a weak D call TRBD2 (5 bases). V lost 4 bases, J lost 0 bases, and 20 bases lay in between. Germline values: CDR1 DFQATT, CDR2 SNEGSKA (reference sequence). This CDR3 spans 17 amino acids. In DNA, the CDR3 is TGCAGTGCTATTAAAATGCAGCGGAGCTCTAGCACAGATACGCAGTATTTT. This sequence encodes CSAIKMQRSSSTDTQYF.

This clonotype has at least ten counts. This rearrangement joins TRBV9 to TRBJ2-1; D might be TRBD1 (6 bases). Trimming removed 3 bases at V and 2 bases at J, with 9 bases between. This CDR3 comprises 14 residues. CDR1 SGDLS and CDR2 YYNGEE come from the germline V gene. The CDR3 sequence is CASSDGQTYNEQFF. CDR3 in DNA: TGTGCCAGCAGCGACGGACAGACCTACAATGAGCAGTTCTTC.

This clonotype was detected only a few times. This sequence joins TRBV10-2 and TRBJ2-7, with 10 bases aligning to TRBD2. The CDR3 totals 15 residues. The germline CDR1 and CDR2 sequences are WSHSY and SAAADI. The J segment lost 1 base and the V segment lost 2 bases, leaving 2 bases of the junction unmatched. This chain's CDR3 is CASSEPSGGSYEQYF. CDR3 bases: TGCGCCAGCAGTGAGCCTAGCGGGGGATCCTACGAGCAGTACTTC.

This clonotype was recorded at least ten times. The chain is built from TRBV7-9 and TRBJ1-6; no reliable D call. Per the germline V gene, CDR1 is SEHNR and CDR2 is FQNEAQ (reference sequence). CDR3 size: 14 residues. Trimming cost V 1 base and J 11 bases, with 12 bases left between them. The DNA of the CDR3 is TGTGCCAGCAGCTTAGGCTCAGCCGTGGCACCCCTCCACTTT. Translating gives CASSLGSAVAPLHF.